These 5 T cell receptor beta chains were sequenced from one sample in a study of human T cells and chemical hapten exposure. MiXCR, applied by TCRdb to the RACE reads, yields one record per CDR3 protein. This table has 70,000 to 90,000 distinct CDR3 sequences, less than 14% appearing once. Time point here: patch test 3, about 24 weeks after DPC sensitization. Treatment here: therapeutic diphenylcyclopropenone sensitization with weekly scalp DPC. Source: whole blood, taken in connection with sensitization to the hapten diphenylcyclopropenone (DPC). The receptors originated from a woman aged 50 to 60 with alopecia areata. Some clones in this sample may be carry-over from other donors' samples.

The V gene is TRBV5-1, the J gene TRBJ2-5; 8 bases match TRBD2. The CDR3 covers 15 residues. The germline gives CDR1 SGHRS, CDR2 YFSETQ. V was clipped by 0 bases and J by 4 bases; unmatched bases: 5. The CDR3 bases are TGCGCCAGCAGCTTGGACGGGAGGGCCATAGAGACCCAGTACTTC. It is translated as CASSLDGRAIETQYF. Full variable domain (rest looked up from reference TRBV5-1 and TRBJ2-5): KAGVTQTPRYLIKTRGQQVTLSCSPISGHRSVSWYQQTPGQGLQFLFEYFSETQRNKGNFPGRFSGRQFSNSRSEMNVSTLELGDSALYLCASSLDGRAIETQYFGPGTRLLVL.

This clonotype was seen many times. This chain uses TRBV7-6 with TRBJ2-1, with D unresolved. CDR1 is SGHVS and CDR2 is FNYEAQ in the germline V gene. V was pared by 3 bases and J by 0 bases, with 12 bases between. The CDR3 runs to 16 residues. The CDR3 coding sequence is TGTGCCAGCAGCTTGACCGCCTTGAGCTCCTACAATGAGCAGTTCTTC. This encodes CASSLTALSSYNEQFF.

This clonotype occurred many times. The chain combines TRBV6-1 with TRBJ1-2, with a possible D match to TRBD1 (5 bases). V dropped 3 bases and J dropped 6 bases, with 11 bases sitting between them. Germline V CDR1 and CDR2: MNHNS, SASEGT. This CDR3 contains 13 residues. CDR3 region: CASSEESGDGYTF. For the CDR3, the DNA is TGTGCCAGCAGTGAGGAGTCGGGGGATGGCTACACCTTC.

This clonotype was recorded at least ten times. The chain couples TRBV5-6 to TRBJ2-1; 7 nucleotides line up with TRBD1. The J segment lost 0 bases and the V segment lost 4 bases, leaving 4 bases of the junction unmatched. Per germline, CDR1 SGHDT and CDR2 YYEEEE. The CDR3 totals 15 residues. CDR3 sequence (DNA): TGTGCCAGCAGCCTGGGGACAGCCTCCTACAATGAGCAGTTCTTC. It yields the protein CASSLGTASYNEQFF.

A note on this clonotype: This may be a read error: a much more frequent sequence differs by one nucleotide. The rearrangement links TRBV6-2 or TRBV6-3 to TRBJ1-1, with D possibly being TRBD1 (5 bases). CDR1 MNHEY and CDR2 SVGEGT come from the germline V gene. CDR3 length: 14 residues. CDR3 protein: CACSFGHGNTEAFF. For the CDR3, the DNA is TGTGCCTGCAGTTTCGGACATGGCAACACTGAAGCTTTCTTT.